Presented here are 28 T cell receptor beta chains from one specimen sequenced in a study of blood T cell repertoires in COVID-19. Sequencing was performed with immunoSEQ multiplex PCR; in TCRdb, only in-frame clones are kept and a portion is missing. This sample has about 61,000 clones; over 75% occur once, and the top ten carry about 6.8%. The sample was peripheral blood. Receptors originate from a man in his 60s with acute or convalescent COVID-19.

The chain recombines TRBV2 with TRBJ1-4; D call uncertain. Germline CDR1 SNHLY, CDR2 FYNNEI. V lost 7 bases to trimming and J lost 6 bases, with 12 bases between them. The CDR3 is 13 amino acids. The CDR3 spells CASKWSEDEKLFF. The CDR3 coding sequence is TGTGCCAGCAAATGGAGTGAGGATGAAAAACTGTTTTTT.

This rearrangement joins TRBV5-6 to TRBJ2-5, with a weak D call TRBD2 (7 bases). Per the germline V gene, CDR1 is SGHDT and CDR2 is YYEEEE. The CDR3 extends over 15 amino acids. V gave up 2 bases and J gave up 1 base, with 12 bases separating them. CDR3 DNA: TGTGCCAGCAGCTTCGGGGGGCGGTTCCAAGAGACCCAGTACTTC. Translation gives CASSFGGRFQETQYF. Variable domain in full (rest from reference TRBV5-6 and TRBJ2-5): DAGVTQSPTHLIKTRGQQVTLRCSPKSGHDTVSWYQQALGQGPQFIFQYYEEEERQRGNFPDRFSGHQFPNYSSELNVNALLLGDSALYLCASSFGGRFQETQYFGPGTRLLVL.

J is TRBJ2-2 and V is TRBV13, with 14 positions matching TRBD2. After removal of 5 bases from V and 2 bases from J, the junction contained 10 bases not matched to a gene. The CDR3 runs to 19 residues. Germline V gene data show CDR1 as PRHDT and CDR2 as FYEKMQ (reference sequence). CDR3 in amino acids: CASSQPQGLAGANTGELFF. CDR3 coding DNA: TGTGCCAGCAGCCAACCCCAGGGACTAGCGGGGGCTAACACCGGGGAGCTGTTTTTT.

V is TRBV30 and J is TRBJ2-1, with D possibly being TRBD1 (6 bases). Germline lookup yields CDR1 GTSNPN and CDR2 SVGIG (reference sequence). This CDR3 comprises 15 residues. The germline V and J ends were trimmed by 2 bases and 2 bases, with 13 bases remaining between them. The DNA of the CDR3 is TGTGCCTGGAGTATCACAGGGTCCGCCTACAATGAGCAGTTCTTC. Translation gives CAWSITGSAYNEQFF.

The V gene is TRBV4-3, the J gene TRBJ2-7; D gene uncertain. Germline assignment: CDR1 LGHNA and CDR2 YSLEER. This CDR3 spans 14 amino acids. Trimming cost V 0 bases and J 3 bases, with 9 bases left between them. CDR3 residues: CASSQDRYSYEQYF. In DNA form, the CDR3 reads TGCGCCAGCAGCCAAGATCGGTACAGCTACGAGCAGTACTTC.

This clone was observed a few times. The chain has TRBV5-5 and TRBJ1-1; the D is unclear. Trimming took 0 bases from V and 1 from J, leaving 10 bases between them. CDR3 length: 15 residues. Germline values: CDR1 SGHKS, CDR2 YYEKEE (reference sequence). The CDR3 sequence: CASSLEPQKNTEAFF. CDR3 DNA sequence: TGTGCCAGCAGCTTGGAGCCACAGAAGAACACTGAAGCTTTCTTT.

The rearrangement joins TRBV9 to TRBJ2-7; the D gene is possibly TRBD2 (6 bases). V lost 4 bases, J lost 6 bases, and 17 bases lay in between. The CDR3 spans 14 residues. CDR1 is SGDLS and CDR2 is YYNGEE in the germline V gene. The CDR3 region is CASSPSWGGVEQYF. In DNA, the CDR3 is TGTGCCAGCAGCCCATCTTGGGGCGGGGTCGAGCAGTACTTC. Based on the CDR3 plus reference TRBV9 and TRBJ2-7, the full variable domain is DSGVTQTPKHLITATGQRVTLRCSPRSGDLSVYWYQQSLDQGLQFLIQYYNGEERAKGNILERFSAQQFPDLHSELNLSSLELGDSALYFCASSPSWGGVEQYFGPGTRLTVT.

The chain joins TRBV10-3 to TRBJ1-4; 9 nucleotides agree with TRBD1. Losses at the gene ends were 0 bases for V and 4 bases for J; bases not matched to a gene: 6. The CDR3 is made up of 17 amino acids. Germline V CDR1 and CDR2: ENHRY, SYGVKD. This CDR3 is CAISESVGDRDNEKLFF. DNA of the CDR3: TGTGCCATCAGTGAGTCGGTCGGGGACAGGGATAATGAAAAACTGTTTTTT.

This sequence joins TRBV5-1 and TRBJ2-3; D is unresolved. V lost 6 bases and J 0 bases, leaving 14 bases between the germline ends. Germline V CDR1 and CDR2: SGHRS, YFSETQ. The CDR3 is 15 amino acids. The CDR3, as DNA: TGCGCCAGCACCCCAGACACTCCCAGCACAGATACGCAGTATTTT. This encodes CASTPDTPSTDTQYF. The full variable domain, rest sourced from reference TRBV5-1 and TRBJ2-3, is KAGVTQTPRYLIKTRGQQVTLSCSPISGHRSVSWYQQTPGQGLQFLFEYFSETQRNKGNFPGRFSGRQFSNSRSEMNVSTLELGDSALYLCASTPDTPSTDTQYFGPGTRLTVL.

On this clone itself: Distinct nucleotide sequences in the sample also encode this CDR3. The J gene is TRBJ1-2, the V gene TRBV30, with no clear D. Deletions cut 2 bases from V and 2 bases from J, with 3 bases between. The CDR3 runs to 11 residues. CDR1 GTSNPN and CDR2 SVGIG come from the germline V gene (reference sequence). The CDR3 coding sequence is TGTGCCTGGAGTCCAAACTATGGCTACACCTTC. It specifies CAWSPNYGYTF.

V and J are TRBV7-2 and TRBJ1-2; the D gene is possibly TRBD1 (6 bases). V lost 4 bases and J lost 4, with 16 bases in between. This CDR3 is 15 amino acids long. In germline, CDR1 is SGHTA, CDR2 FQGNSA. The CDR3 reads CASSSIQGPVYGYTF. CDR3 DNA: TGTGCCAGCAGCTCAATACAGGGACCAGTCTATGGCTACACCTTC.

V gene TRBV6-2 or TRBV6-3 combines with J gene TRBJ1-1; TRBD1 is a possible D gene (6 bases). The CDR3 runs 14 residues. With 4 bases removed from V and 10 bases from J, the gap between germline ends came to 19 bases. From germline, CDR1 is MNHEY and CDR2 SVGEGT. CDR3 amino acids: CASSSTGTPRGAFF. The CDR3 region has the DNA TGTGCCAGCAGTTCTACAGGGACACCCCGAGGAGCTTTCTTT.

This chain uses TRBV15 with TRBJ1-2, with 7 nucleotides matching TRBD1. The V segment lost 0 bases and the J segment 4 bases; nucleotides outside the gene matches: 5. CDR1 and CDR2 from the germline V gene are LNHNV and YYDKDF (reference sequence). The CDR3 covers 15 residues. CDR3 in DNA: TGTGCCACCAGCAGAGATAGGGGACAGACCTATGGCTACACCTTC. It specifies CATSRDRGQTYGYTF.

This clone was seen more than once but under ten times. The chain carries TRBV6-5 and TRBJ1-2, with a possible D match to TRBD1 (5 bases). The CDR3 contains 14 residues. The V gene's germline CDR1 is MNHEY and CDR2 SVGAGI. Trimming left V 6 bases short and J 4 bases short, with 15 bases between. DNA for the CDR3: TGTGCCAGCAGGCAGCAGGGCTCTGGCTATGGCTACACCTTC. Translated, it gives CASRQQGSGYGYTF.

The J gene is TRBJ2-5, the V gene TRBV24-1; 12 nucleotides match TRBD2. Trimming removed 2 bases from V and 9 bases from J; junction bases left unmatched: 12. CDR1 is KGHDR and CDR2 is SFDVKD in the germline V gene. The CDR3 runs to 17 residues. Here the CDR3 reads CATSDSGLAGPLEAQYF. Written as DNA, the CDR3 is TGTGCCACCAGTGATTCAGGACTAGCGGGACCTCTGGAGGCCCAGTACTTC.

The rearrangement joins TRBV15 to TRBJ2-5; D is unclear. V was cut by 0 bases and J by 2 bases, with 4 bases left in between. Per the germline V gene, CDR1 is LNHNV and CDR2 is YYDKDF (reference sequence). The CDR3 runs 13 residues. The CDR3 nucleotides read TGTGCCACCAGCAGAGACAGGCAAGAGACCCAGTACTTC. Amino acids: CATSRDRQETQYF.

A single count supports this clone. The chain recombines TRBV19 with TRBJ2-1; TRBD2 agrees at 11 bases. V shed 3 bases, J shed 8 bases, and the junction held 6 bases outside the gene matches. This CDR3 is 15 amino acids long. Germline loops: CDR1 LNHDA, CDR2 SQIVND (reference sequence). The CDR3 loop reads CASSIGTSGGDEQFF. CDR3 in DNA: TGTGCCAGTAGTATCGGGACTAGCGGCGGCGATGAGCAGTTCTTC.

This chain links TRBV5-8 with TRBJ1-2; D gene unclear. The CDR3 is 13 amino acids. V lost 0 bases and J 8 bases, leaving 11 bases between the germline ends. Germline V gene lookup returns CDR1 SGHTS and CDR2 YDEGEE. The CDR3 is CASSLAVSQGYTF. DNA of the CDR3: TGTGCCAGCAGCTTGGCCGTCTCTCAGGGCTACACCTTC.

V and J are TRBV6-1 and TRBJ1-2; 11 nucleotides align to TRBD1. V shed 3 bases and J 7 bases; nucleotides not matched to a gene: 1. CDR1 and CDR2 from the germline V gene are MNHNS and SASEGT. This CDR3 spans 13 amino acids. This CDR3 is CASSDGTGGGYTF. The CDR3 DNA sequence: TGTGCCAGCAGTGACGGGACAGGGGGTGGCTACACCTTC.

The gene calls are TRBV10-3 and TRBJ2-1; D ambiguous. Germline-derived CDR1 and CDR2 are ENHRY and SYGVKD. Trimming removed 7 bases from V and 5 bases from J, with 9 bases in between. There are 12 residues in the CDR3. The CDR3 nucleotides read TGTGCCATCACGAGAACGGACAATGAGCAGTTCTTC. Translating it yields CAITRTDNEQFF.

The chain couples TRBV7-9 to TRBJ2-7; possibly TRBD1 for D (7 bases). CDR1 and CDR2 (germline): SEHNR, FQNEAQ (reference sequence). The germline V and J ends were trimmed by 5 bases and 2 bases, with 13 bases remaining between them. The CDR3 has 14 amino acids. The CDR3 is CASSAGQITYEQYF. CDR3 DNA: TGTGCCAGCAGCGCGGGACAGATTACCTACGAGCAGTACTTC.

V and J are TRBV3-1 (or the pseudogene TRBV3-2) and TRBJ2-1, with 10 bases fitting TRBD2. Per germline, CDR1 LGHDT and CDR2 YNNKEL (reference sequence). The CDR3 spans 15 residues. The junction had 8 bases not matched to a gene; V was cut back by 2 bases and J by 10 bases. Here the CDR3 DNA reads TGTGCCAGCAGCCAAAACAGCGGGGGGGCCGAAGAGCAGTTCTTC. Translating gives CASSQNSGGAEEQFF.

This sequence joins TRBV19 and TRBJ1-2, with a tentative D call TRBD1 (6 bases). The CDR3 spans 14 residues. Germline values: CDR1 LNHDA, CDR2 SQIVND (reference sequence). Trimming removed 9 bases at V and 0 bases at J, with 14 bases between. CDR3 residues: CASSPGQANYGYTF. CDR3 nucleotide sequence: TGTGCCAGCTCTCCGGGACAAGCTAACTATGGCTACACCTTC.

This chain's CDR3 is CASSVGTSEAYEQYF. CDR3 in DNA: TGCGCCAGCAGCGTGGGGACTAGCGAAGCCTACGAGCAGTACTTC. V usage is TRBV5-1 and J usage is TRBJ2-7; 10 bases match TRBD2. This CDR3 is 15 amino acids long. Looked up from germline, CDR1 is SGHRS and CDR2 is YFSETQ. With 4 bases clipped from V and 2 bases from J, the junction kept 6 bases outside the gene matches.

The gene calls are TRBV5-1 and TRBJ1-6; 9 nucleotides agree with TRBD1. The germline V gene encodes CDR1 SGHRS and CDR2 YFSETQ. The trim removed 1 base at V and 8 bases at J, leaving 7 bases unmatched. This CDR3 has 16 amino acids. The CDR3 DNA follows: TGCGCCAGCAGCTTGAATCCGGACAGGGGCGATTCACCCCTCCACTTT. Its protein is CASSLNPDRGDSPLHF.

The chain is built from TRBV5-1 and TRBJ2-1; the match to TRBD2 covers 10 bases. V shed 2 bases, J shed 3 bases, and the junction held 2 bases outside the gene matches. The length of the CDR3 is 15 residues. Germline CDR1 SGHRS, CDR2 YFSETQ. The CDR3 loop reads CASSFTSGVYNEQFF. CDR3 sequence (DNA): TGCGCCAGCAGCTTCACTAGCGGGGTCTACAATGAGCAGTTCTTC.

In this sample, this clone turned up a few times. The chain is built from TRBV6-2 or TRBV6-3 and TRBJ2-3; D possibly corresponds to TRBD2 (5 bases). From germline, CDR1 is MNHEY and CDR2 SVGEGT. This CDR3 region has 13 residues. V gave up 4 bases and J gave up 6 bases, with 11 bases separating them. The CDR3 DNA follows: TGTGCCAGCAGTTTTGGCGGGCTGGATACGCAGTATTTT. Protein: CASSFGGLDTQYF.

The rearrangement uses TRBV16 and TRBJ2-3; 9 bases are shared with TRBD2. The CDR3 sequence is 16 residues long. Trimming cost V 3 bases and J 4 bases; bases outside gene matches: 8. Germline values: CDR1 KGHSY, CDR2 FQNENV. CDR3 region: CASSHRGGASADTQYF. The CDR3 DNA sequence: TGTGCCAGCAGCCATCGCGGGGGGGCCTCCGCAGATACGCAGTATTTT.